This TCR beta chain was recorded in a study of control samples from healthy donors and cancer patients. Looked up from germline, CDR1 is LNHDA and CDR2 is SQIVND (reference sequence). Trimming shortened V by 4 bases and J by 5 bases, and 11 bases separated the two germline ends. The CDR3 is 14 residues long. The table came from immunoSEQ multiplex PCR; TCRdb's copy has only in-frame clones and leaves some out. This table has 150,000 or so clones, 80% to 95% appearing once. The receptor comes from a man in his late teens or twenties in good health. The sequenced material came from blood. The genes are TRBV19 and TRBJ1-4; D not resolved. CDR3 sequence: CASSRKTSNEKLFF. The CDR3, as DNA: TGTGCCAGTAGTAGGAAAACCTCGAATGAAAAACTGTTTTTT.